These T cell receptor beta chains were read from a single sample in a study of CXCR3-negative and CXCR3-positive naive CD8 T cells. TCRdb re-called the 5' RACE reads and gives one entry per CDR3 protein, without DNA. The sample has roughly 45,000 distinct CDR3 sequences. Specimen: naive CXCR3- CD8+ T cells from blood. Receptor source: a human donor in good health. Some clones in this sample may be carry-over from other donors' samples. Both conserved end residues are part of each CDR3. The order of the fields is V gene, J gene, CDR3 protein.

V: TRBV29-1
J: TRBJ2-7
CDR3: CSVVLGDSYEQYF

V: TRBV29-1
J: TRBJ2-2
CDR3: CSGQGATGELFF

V: TRBV2
J: TRBJ1-4
CDR3: CAILGGEVAEKLFF

V: TRBV10-3
J: TRBJ2-5
CDR3: CAISGGRDRDVETQYF

V: TRBV14
J: TRBJ2-7
CDR3: CASSQGSSNEQYF

V: TRBV10-3
J: TRBJ2-7
CDR3: CATGTDASYEQYF

V: TRBV6-2/TRBV6-3
J: TRBJ2-7
CDR3: CASSTGQGGIYEQYF

V: TRBV12-3/TRBV12-4
J: TRBJ1-1
CDR3: CASSSGRSDFF

V: TRBV30
J: TRBJ1-5
CDR3: CAWGQGSNQPQHF

V: TRBV5-1
J: TRBJ2-7
CDR3: CASSLGSRRSGKQYF

V: TRBV11-2
J: TRBJ1-5
CDR3: CASSLEAQGNQPQHF

V: TRBV7-9
J: TRBJ2-7
CDR3: CASSQRTGTNSYEQYF

V: TRBV23-1
J: TRBJ1-5
CDR3: CASSRLGCNQPQHF

V: TRBV20-1
J: TRBJ2-2
CDR3: CSARLTGNEAGELFF

V: TRBV6-2/TRBV6-3
J: TRBJ1-1
CDR3: CASTLTRRNTEAFF

V: TRBV28
J: TRBJ2-1
CDR3: CASSSFNEQFF

V: TRBV7-6
J: TRBJ2-5
CDR3: CASSLSSPETQYF

V: TRBV7-2
J: TRBJ2-1
CDR3: CASSLMEYEQFF

V: TRBV6-6
J: TRBJ2-3
CDR3: CASSYRPNRDTQYF

V: TRBV7-3
J: TRBJ2-3
CDR3: CASSRTSGETTDTQYF

V: TRBV4-1
J: TRBJ2-1
CDR3: CASSQDLGQGTNNEQFF

V: TRBV20-1
J: TRBJ2-1
CDR3: CSAAFLLAGGPSSYNEQFF

V: TRBV10-3
J: TRBJ2-3
CDR3: CAISERKGQEDTQYF

V: TRBV5-1
J: TRBJ2-7
CDR3: CASSPMRESGEQYF

V: TRBV9
J: TRBJ2-3
CDR3: CASSFQSDTQYF

V: TRBV14
J: TRBJ2-1
CDR3: CASSHAGLAAGEAYNEQFF

V: TRBV6-6
J: TRBJ2-4
CDR3: CASSYARADIQYF

V: TRBV7-8
J: TRBJ1-1
CDR3: CASSPGYDTEAFF